This TCR beta chain was sequenced for a study of shared clonotypes between healthy human individuals. Study-wide findings and caveats: It was only blood that was sampled, and tissue repertoires likely differ.

As concerns this clone: Its antigen is still unknown.

This CDR3 spans 17 amino acids. Trimming removed 1 base from V and 10 bases from J; junction bases left unmatched: 13. The germline CDR1 and CDR2 sequences are LNHDA and SQIVND (reference sequence). Repertoires were generated with immunoSEQ multiplex PCR, while TCRdb's copy carries only in-frame clones and drops some. The table shows some 2.3 million clones, with over 90% occurring only once. Splitting of CD4+ cells produced CD45RA+ naive and CD45RA-negative memory subsets. Sequencing was carried out using naive CD4+ T cells from PBMCs. Specified subset: CD45RA+ positively selected. This receptor was obtained from a man between 18 and 29 years old in good health. Some clones in this sample may be carry-over from other donors' samples. The V call is TRBV19, the J call TRBJ2-1, with TRBD1 identical over 10 bases. The CDR3 region has the DNA TGTGCCAGTAGTATAGGGTTGGGACAGGGGACCCATAGGGAGCAGTTCTTC. Protein sequence: CASSIGLGQGTHREQFF.